What follows are 31 T cell receptor beta chains derived from one specimen sequenced in a study of OX40 agonist ivuxolimab in advanced cancers. Libraries were prepared by immunoSEQ multiplex PCR; TCRdb keeps only in-frame clonotypes and omits some of them. The sample has 100,000 to 130,000 clones; under 95% are singletons. The sample here was CD4+ or CD8+ T cells sorted from blood, taken in a trial of the OX40 agonist ivuxolimab. These receptors all stem from an adult with an advanced solid tumor such as melanoma, head and neck, liver or kidney cancer.

This clone was recorded a few times. This sequence joins TRBV6-1 and TRBJ1-6, with D uncertain. This CDR3 comprises 12 residues. Germline assignment: CDR1 MNHNS and CDR2 SASEGT. Trimming stripped 8 bases from V and 13 bases from J, with 15 bases between. CDR3 residues: CASCPPSLPLHF. CDR3 in DNA: TGTGCCAGCTGCCCTCCTTCCCTTCCCCTCCACTTT.

The V and J genes are TRBV7-8 and TRBJ2-2, with D tentatively TRBD1 (6 bases). Germline assignment: CDR1 SGHVS and CDR2 FQNEAQ. The CDR3 has 12 amino acids. V lost 2 bases, J lost 15 bases, and 13 bases lay in between. The chain's CDR3 is CASSLSGQSVFF. CDR3 DNA: TGTGCCAGCAGCTTATCTGGACAGTCGGTGTTTTTT.

The chain couples TRBV7-9 to TRBJ2-1; D might be TRBD1 or TRBD2, each matching 6 bases. This CDR3 comprises 18 residues. Germline V gene lookup returns CDR1 SEHNR and CDR2 FQNEAQ (reference sequence). V shed 0 bases and J shed 7 bases, with 22 bases lying between them. CDR3 amino acids: CASSLAGLGGGETNEQFF. The CDR3 DNA sequence: TGTGCCAGCAGCTTAGCCGGGCTAGGGGGAGGCGAGACGAATGAGCAGTTCTTC.

This clone has just one count. The V and J genes are TRBV27 and TRBJ1-2; D is perhaps TRBD1 (5 bases). With 3 bases removed from V and 8 bases from J, the gap between germline ends came to 10 bases. Per the germline V gene, CDR1 is MNHEY and CDR2 is SMNVEV (reference sequence). CDR3 length: 12 residues. Here the CDR3 DNA reads TGTGCCAGCAGTTTGGGGGTCACAGGCTACACCTTC. This translates into CASSLGVTGYTF.

The chain uses TRBV6-6 and TRBJ1-2, with TRBD1 identical over 9 bases. The J segment lost 6 bases and the V segment lost 4 bases, leaving 9 bases of the junction unmatched. Germline assignment: CDR1 MNHNY and CDR2 SVGAGI (reference sequence). The CDR3 runs to 15 residues. CDR3 in DNA: TGTGCCAGCAGTTTCCGGGACAGGGTCGGCGATGGCTACACCTTC. Translated, it gives CASSFRDRVGDGYTF.

In its sample, this clone was seen once. The chain employs TRBV15 and TRBJ1-5; D unclear. Germline CDR1 and CDR2: LNHNV and YYDKDF (reference sequence). The CDR3 covers 13 residues. V gave up 5 bases and J gave up 5 bases, with 10 bases separating them. This CDR3 reads CATSAGVDQPQHF. CDR3 DNA sequence: TGTGCCACCAGCGCCGGGGTGGATCAGCCCCAGCATTTT.

This chain links TRBV6-5 with TRBJ2-7; D is perhaps TRBD2 (6 bases). Per the germline V gene, CDR1 is MNHEY and CDR2 is SVGAGI. This CDR3 has 12 amino acids. V shed 5 bases and J shed 7 bases, with 12 bases lying between them. The CDR3: CASSEAEGEQYF. Written as DNA, the CDR3 is TGTGCCAGCAGTGAAGCGGAGGGGGAGCAGTACTTC.

V gene TRBV7-9 combines with J gene TRBJ1-4; the match to TRBD1 covers 8 bases. V lost 5 bases to trimming and J lost 7 bases; unmatched junction nucleotides: 6. Looked up from germline, CDR1 is SEHNR and CDR2 is FQNEAQ (reference sequence). The CDR3 is 14 residues long. The DNA of the CDR3 is TGTGCCAGCAGCGCGACAGGGGTGGTTGAAAAACTGTTTTTT. This gives the protein CASSATGVVEKLFF.

The chain joins TRBV11-3 to TRBJ1-1, with TRBD1 as a possible D gene (6 bases). This CDR3 comprises 20 residues. Trimming cost V 6 bases and J 2 bases, with 31 bases left between them. From germline, CDR1 is SGHNT and CDR2 YENEEA. This chain's CDR3 is CASRDPKRTGSQGSNTEAFF. CDR3 sequence (DNA): TGTGCCAGCAGGGACCCTAAGCGGACGGGATCACAGGGCTCAAACACTGAAGCTTTCTTT.

This clone was counted only a few times. CDR3 region: CASSLANTGELFF. The CDR3, as DNA: TGCGCCAGCAGCTTGGCGAACACCGGGGAGCTGTTTTTT. This sequence joins TRBV5-1 and TRBJ2-2; no clear D gene. Germline loops: CDR1 SGHRS, CDR2 YFSETQ. V lost 0 bases and J 0 bases, leaving 0 bases between the germline ends. The CDR3 is 13 residues long.

This rearrangement joins TRBV5-4 to TRBJ2-1, with a weak D call TRBD2 (7 bases). Germline V CDR1 and CDR2: SGHNT, YYREEE (reference sequence). There are 14 residues in the CDR3. Deletions cut 0 bases from V and 6 bases from J, with 10 bases between. In nucleotides, the CDR3 is TGTGCCAGCAGCTTGGTGGGGGGGCGCAATGAGCAGTTCTTC. Translated: CASSLVGGRNEQFF.

J is TRBJ1-2 and V is TRBV19; 8 positions agree with TRBD1. V lost 3 bases and J lost 3; bases outside the gene matches: 9. CDR3 size: 16 residues. CDR1 is LNHDA, CDR2 SQIVND, per germline (reference sequence). This CDR3 reads CASSIVQGALDYGYTF. Here the CDR3 DNA reads TGTGCCAGTAGTATTGTGCAGGGGGCTTTGGACTATGGCTACACCTTC.

The CDR3 loop reads CASSRSTGVGLAGELFF. CDR3 sequence (DNA): TGTGCCAGTAGTAGAAGTACAGGGGTTGGTCTTGCCGGGGAGCTGTTTTTT. The chain employs TRBV19 and TRBJ2-2; TRBD1 agrees at 7 bases. V shed 4 bases, J shed 6 bases, and the junction held 14 bases outside the gene matches. The CDR3 runs 17 residues. The germline CDR1 and CDR2 sequences are LNHDA and SQIVND (reference sequence). Full variable domain (rest looked up from reference TRBV19 and TRBJ2-2): DGGITQSPKYLFRKEGQNVTLSCEQNLNHDAMYWYRQDPGQGLRLIYYSQIVNDFQKGDIAEGYSVSREKKESFPLTVTSAQKNPTAFYLCASSRSTGVGLAGELFFGEGSRLTVL.

The chain carries TRBV7-6 and TRBJ1-4; possibly TRBD1 for D (6 bases). With 4 bases removed from V and 8 bases from J, the gap between germline ends came to 11 bases. Germline assignment: CDR1 SGHVS and CDR2 FNYEAQ. This CDR3 has 13 amino acids. In DNA, the CDR3 is TGTGCCAGCAGCTCTCACACAGGGGAAAAACTGTTTTTT. The encoded protein is CASSSHTGEKLFF.

V gene TRBV30 combines with J gene TRBJ2-5, with TRBD2 matching 7 bases. This CDR3 has 14 amino acids. Germline V CDR1 and CDR2: GTSNPN, SVGIG (reference sequence). V shed 8 bases and J 4 bases; nucleotides not matched to a gene: 13. CDR3 in amino acids: CAEGGGGRGETQYF. CDR3 bases: TGTGCCGAAGGTGGCGGGGGTAGGGGAGAGACCCAGTACTTC.

The CDR3 loop reads CASSDRGNYGYTF. The CDR3 DNA is TGTGCCAGCAGCGATCGAGGGAACTATGGCTACACCTTC. This sequence joins TRBV9 and TRBJ1-2; D gene ambiguous. The V gene lost 3 bases and the J gene lost 2 bases, with 8 bases spanning the gap. Germline CDR1 SGDLS, CDR2 YYNGEE. This CDR3 is 13 amino acids long.

The chain has TRBV4-2 and TRBJ2-7; no reliable D call. V lost 0 bases and J lost 0, with 9 bases in between. Germline V CDR1 and CDR2: LGHNA, YNFKEQ. This CDR3 has 15 amino acids. The CDR3 loop is CASSQENRVSYEQYF. CDR3 sequence (DNA): TGTGCCAGCAGCCAAGAAAACAGAGTCTCCTACGAGCAGTACTTC.

The rearrangement joins TRBV6-1 to TRBJ2-1; D is undetermined. Germline CDR1 reads MNHNS; CDR2 reads SASEGT. The CDR3 has 14 amino acids. The ends were cut back, 2 bases at V and 8 bases at J, with 13 bases in the middle. CDR3 in DNA: TGTGCCAGCAGTGAAATAGGGAAATCTTATGAGCAGTTCTTC. This encodes CASSEIGKSYEQFF.

The chain is built from TRBV7-9 and TRBJ2-7; either TRBD1 or TRBD2 may fit D (5 bases each). With 4 bases removed from V and 2 bases from J, the gap between germline ends came to 12 bases. The CDR3 has 14 amino acids. The germline gives CDR1 SEHNR, CDR2 FQNEAQ (reference sequence). The CDR3 loop reads CASSSTGLTYEQYF. CDR3 sequence (DNA): TGTGCCAGCAGCTCAACAGGACTGACCTACGAGCAGTACTTC.

The chain has TRBV6-5 and TRBJ1-2; 7 bases are shared with TRBD1. Germline CDR1 is MNHEY and CDR2 is SVGAGI. V lost 6 bases, J lost 5 bases, and 6 bases stayed unmatched. The CDR3 covers 13 residues. The CDR3 DNA reads TGTGCCAGCAGCCGGGGACAGCTATATGGCTACACCTTC. Translating it yields CASSRGQLYGYTF.

The chain combines TRBV5-5 with TRBJ1-4; tentatively, D is TRBD1 (6 bases). Germline assignment: CDR1 SGHKS and CDR2 YYEKEE (reference sequence). The CDR3 runs 15 residues. Trimming took 4 bases from V and 4 from J, leaving 14 bases between them. DNA for the CDR3: TGTGCCAGCAGCACAACAGGGAACCATAATGAAAAACTGTTTTTT. This gives the protein CASSTTGNHNEKLFF.

V gene TRBV30 combines with J gene TRBJ2-7; D remains ambiguous. The CDR3 spans 13 residues. Trimming removed 0 bases from V and 4 bases from J, with 10 bases in between. Germline CDR1 and CDR2: GTSNPN and SVGIG (reference sequence). As DNA, the CDR3 is TGTGCCTGGAGTGTGACGGGCCCTTACGAGCAGTACTTC. Translating gives CAWSVTGPYEQYF.

The chain employs TRBV9 and TRBJ2-3; D may be TRBD2 (6 bases). The CDR3 runs 14 residues. V dropped 4 bases and J dropped 4 bases, with 13 bases sitting between them. Germline CDR1 reads SGDLS; CDR2 reads YYNGEE. CDR3 in amino acids: CASSLTTSSDTQYF. The CDR3 DNA reads as TGTGCCAGCAGCTTAACGACTAGTTCAGATACGCAGTATTTT.

This chain joins TRBV6-6 and TRBJ1-2; D is unresolved. Germline assignment: CDR1 MNHNY and CDR2 SVGAGI (reference sequence). V dropped 0 bases and J dropped 7 bases, with 9 bases sitting between them. The CDR3 loop spans 13 amino acids. The CDR3 sequence is CASSYSTGSGYTF. The CDR3 coding sequence is TGTGCCAGCAGTTACTCGACCGGCTCTGGCTACACCTTC.

This sequence joins TRBV6-4 and TRBJ2-5, with unresolved D. The CDR3 is 15 amino acids. The V end was cut by 7 bases, the J end by 1 base, with 16 bases between. Germline V CDR1 and CDR2: MRHNA, SNTAGT. The CDR3 region is CASTSSGRFQETQYF. The CDR3 nucleotides are TGTGCCAGCACTTCCTCCGGCCGGTTCCAAGAGACCCAGTACTTC.

V is TRBV5-1 and J is TRBJ1-1; D is undetermined. V was trimmed by 2 bases and J by 0 bases, leaving 8 bases between them. The germline V gene encodes CDR1 SGHRS and CDR2 YFSETQ. The CDR3 length is 14 residues. CDR3 in DNA: TGCGCCAGCAGCTTTGGGCCCGTGAACACTGAAGCTTTCTTT. It encodes CASSFGPVNTEAFF.

The rearrangement uses TRBV10-3 and TRBJ1-2; D is perhaps TRBD1 (5 bases). The CDR3 spans 14 residues. Trimming pared 6 bases from V and 4 bases from J, leaving 15 bases between. Germline V gene lookup returns CDR1 ENHRY and CDR2 SYGVKD. The CDR3 is CAISEGDSSYGYTF. The CDR3 DNA reads TGTGCCATCAGCGAGGGAGACAGTTCCTATGGCTACACCTTC.

As regards this clone: Other DNA sequences in this sample translate to the same CDR3. This chain links TRBV6-1 with TRBJ2-3; D unresolved. V was pared by 5 bases and J by 3 bases, with 3 bases between. The germline V gene encodes CDR1 MNHNS and CDR2 SASEGT. CDR3 length: 11 amino acids. The DNA of the CDR3 is TGTGCCAGCAGTAGGACAGATACGCAGTATTTT. Translation gives CASSRTDTQYF.

J is TRBJ1-2 and V is TRBV7-6; D unclear. Germline V lookup: CDR1 SGHVS, CDR2 FNYEAQ. This CDR3 spans 13 amino acids. The ends were cut back, 4 bases at V and 5 bases at J, with 11 bases in the middle. The CDR3 DNA follows: TGTGCCAGCAGCTCAAACGGGTTATATGGCTACACCTTC. This sequence encodes CASSSNGLYGYTF.

The J gene is TRBJ1-4, the V gene TRBV10-3, with 9 bases matching TRBD1. The CDR3 runs to 14 residues. Germline CDR1 reads ENHRY; CDR2 reads SYGVKD. J lost 5 bases, V lost 6 bases, and 4 bases had no gene match. CDR3 amino acids: CAISAGQGNEKLFF. In nucleotides, the CDR3 is TGTGCCATCAGCGCGGGACAGGGCAATGAAAAACTGTTTTTT.

V gene TRBV29-1 combines with J gene TRBJ2-3; TRBD2 matches 10 bases. This CDR3 is built from 14 residues. Per the germline V gene, CDR1 is SQVTM and CDR2 is ANQGSEA. The J segment lost 4 bases and the V segment lost 5 bases, leaving 6 bases of the junction unmatched. CDR3 residues: CSVKSGGAADTQYF. The CDR3, as DNA: TGCAGCGTTAAAAGCGGGGGGGCTGCAGATACGCAGTATTTT.